The sequence of this T cell receptor (beta chain) was determined in a study of OX40 agonist ivuxolimab in advanced cancers. Study-level background: Clinicians treated patients with ivuxolimab, an agonistic anti-OX40 (CD134) antibody. Administration of intravenous ivuxolimab to patients occurred every 2 weeks at 0.01 to 10 mg/kg. Prior anti-PD-1, anti-PD-L1 or anti-CTLA-4 therapy was allowed; 35% to 40% had some.

Repertoires were generated with immunoSEQ multiplex PCR, while TCRdb's copy carries only in-frame clones and drops some. The table has some 60,000 clones, about 85% seen once. V lost 0 bases, J lost 0 bases, and 10 bases lay in between. Germline CDR1 is SGHNT and CDR2 is YYREEE (reference sequence). This CDR3 region has 17 residues. The sequences come from CD4+ or CD8+ T cells sorted from blood, collected in a trial of the OX40 agonist ivuxolimab. The TCR originated in an adult with an advanced solid tumor such as melanoma, head and neck, liver or kidney cancer. V and J are TRBV5-4 and TRBJ2-6; D perhaps matches TRBD2 (6 bases). This chain's CDR3 is CASSLGGRNSGANVLTF. The CDR3 DNA sequence: TGTGCCAGCAGCTTGGGGGGGAGGAACTCTGGGGCCAACGTCCTGACTTTC.